A selection of T cell receptor beta chains follows, all from one sample in a study of Ad26.COV2.S vaccination and SARS-CoV-2 variants. Clones were sequenced by immunoSEQ multiplex PCR, and TCRdb holds only the in-frame ones, with some missing. The data contain around 270,000 clones, roughly 85% of them singletons. Sequenced here: peripheral blood, sampled in a trial of Ad26.COV2.S vaccine versus placebo. All receptors come from a person between 18 and 59 years old who received the Ad26.COV2.S COVID-19 vaccine or a placebo. CDR3s include the opening cysteine and the closing phenylalanine or tryptophan. A D gene is named only where the DNA matches it firmly. A clone size is listed for some rows: how often the clone was seen (once, few, many), or a class if it is expanded.

V	J	D	size	CDR3	DNA
TRBV11-2	TRBJ1-1	-	-	CASSDGGTEAFF	TGTGCCAGCAGTGATGGGGGCACTGAAGCTTTCTTT
TRBV30	TRBJ1-3	-	-	CAWSAGKWSGNTIYF	TGTGCCTGGAGTGCAGGCAAATGGAGTGGAAACACCATATATTTT
TRBV27	TRBJ1-4	TRBD1	few	CASSTRTGTNEKLFF	TGTGCCAGCAGTACCAGGACAGGGACCAATGAAAAACTGTTTTTT
TRBV7-9	TRBJ1-2	-	-	CASSLAPDSYGYTF	TGTGCCAGCAGCTTAGCGCCCGACAGCTATGGCTACACCTTC
TRBV3-1/TRBV3-2	TRBJ1-1	-	-	CASSQLQGTAEAFF	TGTGCCAGCAGCCAGTTACAGGGAACTGCTGAAGCTTTCTTT
TRBV4-2	TRBJ2-2	-	-	CASSQAMSRQTTGELFF	TGTGCCAGCAGCCAAGCCATGTCGCGACAGACCACCGGGGAGCTGTTTTTT
TRBV11-3	TRBJ1-1	-	-	CASSLARNTEAFF	TGTGCCAGCAGCTTAGCGAGGAACACTGAAGCTTTCTTT
TRBV19	TRBJ2-5	-	-	CASKKGLRGTQYF	TGTGCCAGTAAGAAAGGCCTCCGGGGGACCCAGTACTTC
TRBV30	TRBJ1-1	-	-	CAWSSRGNTEAFF	TGTGCCTGGAGTTCCAGGGGGAACACTGAAGCTTTCTTT
TRBV5-6	TRBJ2-5	-	-	CASSLVRAGETQYF	TGTGCCAGCAGCTTGGTCAGGGCGGGAGAGACCCAGTACTTC
TRBV6-5	TRBJ1-1	-	-	CASSPNGAGNTEAFF	TGTGCCAGCAGTCCCAATGGGGCCGGAAACACTGAAGCTTTCTTT
TRBV11-2	TRBJ2-5	-	-	CASSLMGDSQYF	TGTGCCAGCAGCCTCATGGGTGACTCACAGTACTTC
TRBV5-8	TRBJ1-1	-	-	CASSPGQWVHTEAFF	TGTGCCAGCAGCCCCGGACAGTGGGTACACACTGAAGCTTTCTTT
TRBV7-8	TRBJ1-4	TRBD1	-	CASSLPGQAAGKLFF	TGTGCCAGCAGCTTACCCGGACAGGCCGCCGGAAAACTGTTTTTT
TRBV9	TRBJ1-1	-	-	CASSLTYGQNTEAFF	TGTGCCAGCAGCCTCACCTACGGACAGAACACTGAAGCTTTCTTT
TRBV14	TRBJ1-2	-	-	CASSQGQFYGYTF	TGTGCCAGCAGCCAAGGGCAGTTCTATGGCTACACCTTC
TRBV12-3/TRBV12-4	TRBJ2-7	-	-	CASEGGDDYEQYF	TGTGCCAGCGAAGGGGGTGATGACTACGAGCAGTACTTC
TRBV11-3	TRBJ2-1	TRBD2	-	CASSSSGRTTYNEQFF	TGTGCCAGCAGCTCTAGCGGGAGGACTACCTACAATGAGCAGTTCTTC
TRBV15	TRBJ2-4	-	once	CATSRDQTVAKNIQYF	TGTGCCACCAGCAGAGATCAGACTGTAGCCAAAAACATTCAGTACTTC
TRBV7-6	TRBJ1-5	-	-	CASSPGHNQPQHF	TGTGCCAGCAGCCCAGGCCACAATCAGCCCCAGCATTTT
TRBV2	TRBJ2-3	TRBD2	-	CASSYWTSGTDTQYF	TGTGCCAGCAGCTATTGGACTAGCGGCACAGATACGCAGTATTTT
TRBV7-9	TRBJ1-1	TRBD1	-	CASSSTGGDTEAFF	TGTGCCAGCAGCTCGACAGGGGGCGACACTGAAGCTTTCTTT
TRBV18	TRBJ1-1	-	-	CASSPGLGNTEAFF	TGTGCCAGCTCACCTGGGCTCGGGAACACTGAAGCTTTCTTT